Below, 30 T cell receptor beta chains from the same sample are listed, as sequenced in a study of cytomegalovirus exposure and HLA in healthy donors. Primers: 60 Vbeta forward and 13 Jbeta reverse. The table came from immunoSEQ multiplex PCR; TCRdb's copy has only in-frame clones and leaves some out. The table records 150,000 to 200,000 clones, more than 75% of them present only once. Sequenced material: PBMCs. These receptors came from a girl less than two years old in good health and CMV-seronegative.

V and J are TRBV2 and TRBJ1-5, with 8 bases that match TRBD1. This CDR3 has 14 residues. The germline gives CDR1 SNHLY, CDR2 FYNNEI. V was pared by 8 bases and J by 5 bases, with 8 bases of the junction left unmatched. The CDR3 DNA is TGTGCCAGCCACGGGACAGGAAGCCATCAGCCCCAGCATTTT. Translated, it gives CASHGTGSHQPQHF.

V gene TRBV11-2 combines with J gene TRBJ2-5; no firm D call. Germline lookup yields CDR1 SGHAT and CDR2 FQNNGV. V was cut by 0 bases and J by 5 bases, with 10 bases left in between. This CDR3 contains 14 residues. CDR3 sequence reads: CASSLERFWETQYF. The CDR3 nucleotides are TGTGCCAGCAGCTTAGAGAGGTTTTGGGAGACCCAGTACTTC.

CDR3 nucleotide sequence: TGTGCCAGCAGCCCCAGACAGGGAAAAACGGGAAACACCATATATTTT. Its translation: CASSPRQGKTGNTIYF. The V call is TRBV7-3, the J call TRBJ1-3; 7 nucleotides line up with TRBD1. The CDR3 length is 16 residues. CDR1 is SGHTA and CDR2 is FQGTGA in the germline V gene. Losses at the gene ends were 5 bases for V and 4 bases for J; bases not matched to a gene: 11.

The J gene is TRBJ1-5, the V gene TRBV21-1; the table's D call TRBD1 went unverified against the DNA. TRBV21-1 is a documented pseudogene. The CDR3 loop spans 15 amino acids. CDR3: CASSSRSTGRKPQHF. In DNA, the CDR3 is TGTGCCAGCAGCAGCCGGTCGACAGGGCGAAAGCCCCAGCATTTT.

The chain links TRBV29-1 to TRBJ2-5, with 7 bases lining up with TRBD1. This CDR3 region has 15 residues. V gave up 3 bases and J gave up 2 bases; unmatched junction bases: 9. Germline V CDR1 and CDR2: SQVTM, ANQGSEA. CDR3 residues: CSVDLDRASQETQYF. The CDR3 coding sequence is TGCAGCGTTGACTTAGACAGGGCATCACAAGAGACCCAGTACTTC. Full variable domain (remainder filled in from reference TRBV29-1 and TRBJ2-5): SAVISQKPSRDICQRGTSLTIQCQVDSQVTMMFWYRQQPGQSLTLIATANQGSEATYESGFVIDKFPISRPNLTFSTLTVSNMSPEDSSIYLCSVDLDRASQETQYFGPGTRLLVL.

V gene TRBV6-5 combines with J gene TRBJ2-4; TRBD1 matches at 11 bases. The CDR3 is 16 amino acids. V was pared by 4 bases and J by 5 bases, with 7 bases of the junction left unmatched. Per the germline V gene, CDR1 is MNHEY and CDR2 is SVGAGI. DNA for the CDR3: TGTGCCAGCAGTTCGTGGACAGGGGGCGCAGAAAACATTCAGTACTTC. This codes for CASSSWTGGAENIQYF.

CDR3 DNA sequence: TGTGCCAGCAGCGTTGGACAGTGGTGGGGACGCGACACAGATACGCAGTATTTT. Its translation is CASSVGQWWGRDTDTQYF. The chain carries TRBV9 and TRBJ2-3, with D maybe TRBD1 (6 bases). Germline CDR1 reads SGDLS; CDR2 reads YYNGEE. CDR3 size: 18 residues. V dropped 2 bases and J dropped 2 bases, with 21 bases sitting between them.

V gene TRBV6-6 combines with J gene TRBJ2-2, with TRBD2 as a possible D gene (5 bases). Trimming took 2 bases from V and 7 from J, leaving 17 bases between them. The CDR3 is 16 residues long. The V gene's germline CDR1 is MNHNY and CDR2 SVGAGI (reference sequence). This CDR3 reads CASSYQEQIAGGELFF. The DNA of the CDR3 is TGTGCCAGCAGTTACCAGGAACAGATCGCGGGCGGGGAGCTGTTTTTT.

The CDR3 protein is CASSGPAGDYNEQFF. As DNA, the CDR3 is TGTGCCAGCAGCGGCCCAGCGGGGGACTACAATGAGCAGTTCTTC. This chain joins TRBV9 and TRBJ2-1; 8 nucleotides agree with TRBD2. This CDR3 contains 15 residues. The trim removed 3 bases at V and 3 bases at J, leaving 5 bases unmatched. Germline-derived CDR1 and CDR2 are SGDLS and YYNGEE. The full variable domain, its missing parts supplied by reference TRBV9 and TRBJ2-1, is DSGVTQTPKHLITATGQRVTLRCSPRSGDLSVYWYQQSLDQGLQFLIQYYNGEERAKGNILERFSAQQFPDLHSELNLSSLELGDSALYFCASSGPAGDYNEQFFGPGTRLTVL.

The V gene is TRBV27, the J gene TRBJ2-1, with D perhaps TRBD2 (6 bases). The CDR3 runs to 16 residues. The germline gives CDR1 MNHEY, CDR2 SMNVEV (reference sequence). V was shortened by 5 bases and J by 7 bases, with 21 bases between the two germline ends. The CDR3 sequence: CASSPSWGEAPNEQFF. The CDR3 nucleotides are TGTGCCAGCAGTCCCTCGTGGGGGGAGGCCCCTAATGAGCAGTTCTTC.

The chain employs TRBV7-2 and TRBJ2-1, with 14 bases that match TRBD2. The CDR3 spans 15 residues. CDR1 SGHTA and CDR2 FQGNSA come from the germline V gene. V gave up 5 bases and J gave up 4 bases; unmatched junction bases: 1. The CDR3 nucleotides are TGTGCCAGCAGCCGGACTAGCGGGGGGTACAATGAGCAGTTCTTC. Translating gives CASSRTSGGYNEQFF.

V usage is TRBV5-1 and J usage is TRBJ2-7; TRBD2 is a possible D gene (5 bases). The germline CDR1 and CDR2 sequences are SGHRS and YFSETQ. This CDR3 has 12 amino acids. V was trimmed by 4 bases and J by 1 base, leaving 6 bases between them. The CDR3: CASSGESYEQYF. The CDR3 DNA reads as TGCGCCAGCAGCGGGGAGTCCTACGAGCAGTACTTC.

The CDR3 bases are TGCGCCAGCAGCCAACCGGGATCCCTCTCCTACAATGAGCAGTTCTTC. Encoded protein: CASSQPGSLSYNEQFF. This sequence joins TRBV4-1 and TRBJ2-1; D might be TRBD2 (5 bases). Trimming shortened V by 2 bases and J by 0 bases, and 11 bases separated the two germline ends. The CDR3 has 16 residues. Germline V gene sequence: CDR1 MGHRA, CDR2 YSYEKL.

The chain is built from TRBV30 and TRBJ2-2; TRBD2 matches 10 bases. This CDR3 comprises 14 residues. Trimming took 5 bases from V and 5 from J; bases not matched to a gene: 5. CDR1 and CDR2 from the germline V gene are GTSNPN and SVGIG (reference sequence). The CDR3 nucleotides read TGTGCCTGGTCAAAGGGACTAGCGACCGGGGAGCTGTTTTTT. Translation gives CAWSKGLATGELFF. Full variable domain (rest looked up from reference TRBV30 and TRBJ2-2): SQTIHQWPATLVQPVGSPLSLECTVEGTSNPNLYWYRQAAGRGLQLLFYSVGIGQISSEVPQNLSASRPQDRQFILSSKKLLLSDSGFYLCAWSKGLATGELFFGEGSRLTVL.

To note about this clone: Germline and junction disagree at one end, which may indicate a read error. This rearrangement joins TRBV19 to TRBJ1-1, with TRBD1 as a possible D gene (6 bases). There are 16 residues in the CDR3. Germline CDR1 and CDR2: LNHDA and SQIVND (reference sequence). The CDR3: CASSTLRGTMKTEAFF. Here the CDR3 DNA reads TGTGCCAGTAGTACCCTCAGGGGAACGATGAAAACTGAAGCTTTCTTT.

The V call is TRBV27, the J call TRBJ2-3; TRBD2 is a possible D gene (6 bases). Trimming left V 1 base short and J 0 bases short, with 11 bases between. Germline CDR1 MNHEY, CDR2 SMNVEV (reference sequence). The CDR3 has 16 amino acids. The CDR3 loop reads CASSLLAGPSTDTQYF. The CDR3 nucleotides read TGTGCCAGCAGTTTATTGGCGGGGCCTAGCACAGATACGCAGTATTTT.

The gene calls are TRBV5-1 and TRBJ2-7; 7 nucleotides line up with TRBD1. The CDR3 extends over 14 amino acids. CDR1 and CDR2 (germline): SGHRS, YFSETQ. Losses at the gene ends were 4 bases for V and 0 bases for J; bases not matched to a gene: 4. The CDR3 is CASSEHRGSYEQYF. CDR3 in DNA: TGCGCCAGCAGCGAACACAGGGGCTCCTACGAGCAGTACTTC.

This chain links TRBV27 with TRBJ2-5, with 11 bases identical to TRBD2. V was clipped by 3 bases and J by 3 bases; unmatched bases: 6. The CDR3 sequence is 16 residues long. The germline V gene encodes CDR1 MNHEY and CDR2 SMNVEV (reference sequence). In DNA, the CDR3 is TGTGCCAGCAGTTTCATAGCGGGGGGGGTAAAAGAGACCCAGTACTTC. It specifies CASSFIAGGVKETQYF.

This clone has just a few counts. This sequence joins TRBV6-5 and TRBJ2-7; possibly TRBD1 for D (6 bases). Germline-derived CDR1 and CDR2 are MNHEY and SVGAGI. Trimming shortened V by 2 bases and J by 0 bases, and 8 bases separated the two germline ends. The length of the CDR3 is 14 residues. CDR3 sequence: CASSYRDNSYEQYF. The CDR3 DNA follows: TGTGCCAGCAGTTACCGGGACAACTCCTACGAGCAGTACTTC.

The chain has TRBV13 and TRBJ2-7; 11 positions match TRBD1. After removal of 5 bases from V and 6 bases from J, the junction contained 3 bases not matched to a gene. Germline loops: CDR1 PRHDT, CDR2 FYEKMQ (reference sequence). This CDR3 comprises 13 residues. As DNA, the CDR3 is TGTGCCAGCAGCCGGGACAGGGGGAGCGAGCAGTACTTC. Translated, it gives CASSRDRGSEQYF.

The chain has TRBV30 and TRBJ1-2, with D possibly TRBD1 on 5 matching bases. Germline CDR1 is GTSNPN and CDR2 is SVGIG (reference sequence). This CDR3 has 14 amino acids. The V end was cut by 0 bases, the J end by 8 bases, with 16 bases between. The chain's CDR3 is CAWSVDSYSRGYTF. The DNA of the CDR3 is TGTGCCTGGAGTGTAGACAGCTATTCTAGGGGCTACACCTTC.

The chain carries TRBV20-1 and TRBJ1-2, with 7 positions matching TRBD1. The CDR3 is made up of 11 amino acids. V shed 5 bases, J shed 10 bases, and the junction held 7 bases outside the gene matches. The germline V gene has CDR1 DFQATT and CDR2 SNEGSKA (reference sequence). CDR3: CSAPDREHYTF. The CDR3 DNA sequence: TGCAGTGCTCCAGACAGGGAACACTACACCTTC.

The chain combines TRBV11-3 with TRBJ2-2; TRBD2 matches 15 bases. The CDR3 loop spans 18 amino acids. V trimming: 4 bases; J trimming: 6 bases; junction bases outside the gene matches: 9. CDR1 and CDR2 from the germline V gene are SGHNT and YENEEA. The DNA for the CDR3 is TGTGCCAGCAGCTCGTGGACTAGCGGGAGGGAAAGGGCCGGGGAGCTGTTTTTT. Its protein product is CASSSWTSGRERAGELFF.

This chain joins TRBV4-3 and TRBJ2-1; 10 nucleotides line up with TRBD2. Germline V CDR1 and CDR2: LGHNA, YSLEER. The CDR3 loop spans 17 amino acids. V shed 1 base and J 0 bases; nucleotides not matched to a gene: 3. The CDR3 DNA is TGCGCCAGCAGCCAAGCGGCTAGCGGGAGCTCCTACAATGAGCAGTTCTTC. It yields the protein CASSQAASGSSYNEQFF.

CDR3 nucleotide sequence: TGTGCCAGCAGCTTGGGGGCAGGGGGCGCAAGTGAAGCTTTCTTT. Translated, it gives CASSLGAGGASEAFF. This chain joins TRBV5-6 and TRBJ1-1; TRBD1 agrees at 8 bases. Germline-derived CDR1 and CDR2 are SGHDT and YYEEEE. Losses at the gene ends were 0 bases for V and 7 bases for J; bases not matched to a gene: 8. This CDR3 spans 15 amino acids.

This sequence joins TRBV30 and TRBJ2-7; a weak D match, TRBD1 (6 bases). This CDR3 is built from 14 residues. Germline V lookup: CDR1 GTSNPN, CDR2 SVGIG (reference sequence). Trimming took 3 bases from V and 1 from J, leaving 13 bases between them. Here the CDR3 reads CAWSSRGPSYEQYF. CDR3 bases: TGTGCCTGGAGCTCCAGGGGACCATCCTACGAGCAGTACTTC.

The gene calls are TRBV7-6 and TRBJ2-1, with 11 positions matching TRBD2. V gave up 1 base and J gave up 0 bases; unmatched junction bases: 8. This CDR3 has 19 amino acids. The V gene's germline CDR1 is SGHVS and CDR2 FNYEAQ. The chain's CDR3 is CASSLVPSGGLSSYNEQFF. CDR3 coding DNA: TGTGCCAGCAGCTTAGTCCCTAGCGGGGGGCTTAGCTCCTACAATGAGCAGTTCTTC.

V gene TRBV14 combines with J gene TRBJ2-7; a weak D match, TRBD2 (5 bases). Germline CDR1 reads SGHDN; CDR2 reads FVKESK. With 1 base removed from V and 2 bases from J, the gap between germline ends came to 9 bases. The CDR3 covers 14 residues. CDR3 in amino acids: CASSQVGITYEQYF. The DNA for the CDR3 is TGTGCCAGCAGCCAAGTCGGGATTACCTACGAGCAGTACTTC. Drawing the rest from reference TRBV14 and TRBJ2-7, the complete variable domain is EAGVTQFPSHSVIEKGQTVTLRCDPISGHDNLYWYRRVMGKEIKFLLHFVKESKQDESGMPNNRFLAERTGGTYSTLKVQPAELEDSGVYFCASSQVGITYEQYFGPGTRLTVT.

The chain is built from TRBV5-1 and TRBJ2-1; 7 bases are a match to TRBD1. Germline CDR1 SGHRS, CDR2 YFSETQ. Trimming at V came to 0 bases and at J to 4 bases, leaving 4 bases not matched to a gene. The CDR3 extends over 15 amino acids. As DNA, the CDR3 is TGCGCCAGCAGCTTGGGACAGGGAATGTACAATGAGCAGTTCTTC. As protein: CASSLGQGMYNEQFF.

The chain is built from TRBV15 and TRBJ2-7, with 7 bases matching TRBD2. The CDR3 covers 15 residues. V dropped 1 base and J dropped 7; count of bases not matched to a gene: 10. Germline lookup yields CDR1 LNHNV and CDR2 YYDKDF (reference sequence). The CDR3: CATSRGGGSLGEQYF. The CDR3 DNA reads TGTGCCACCAGCAGAGGCGGCGGGAGTCTAGGAGAGCAGTACTTC.